The rows below give T cell receptor beta chains drawn from one sample of a study of T-cell memory formation after mild COVID-19. TCRdb fed the 5' RACE reads into MiXCR, producing one record per CDR3 protein. The table has about 350,000 distinct CDR3 sequences, 12% to 15% seen once. The sequencing sample was made of PBMCs or a T cell subset sorted from them (not recorded which). The receptors were sampled from a man between 18 and 29 years old who had mild COVID-19 (a few samples of this study predate the infection). Cell type and time point are not known. Each CDR3 is given with its conserved first and last residue. The D gene is left open where the match is weak. The listing skips clone size in some rows; elsewhere it reads once, few, many or a size class.

clone size	J gene	V gene	D gene	CDR3 DNA	CDR3 protein
few	TRBJ1-1	TRBV7-9	TRBD1	TGTGCCAGCAGCTCACCGGGACAGGGGGCCTTTGAAGCTTTCTTT	CASSSPGQGAFEAFF
few	TRBJ1-2	TRBV20-1	TRBD1	TGCAGTGCGAACAGGGGGTACTATGGCTACACCTTC	CSANRGYYGYTF
NA	TRBJ2-1	TRBV29-1	NA	TGCAGCGGGGAGTCCTACAATGAGCAGTTCTTC	CSGESYNEQFF
NA	TRBJ2-3	TRBV7-2	NA	TGTGCCAGCAGGCCCGGCAGCACAGATACGCAGTATTTT	CASRPGSTDTQYF
few	TRBJ2-7	TRBV6-6	NA	TGTGCCAGCAGTTACTCTTACGGGGACGAGCAGTACTTC	CASSYSYGDEQYF
many	TRBJ2-3	TRBV9	NA	TGTGCCAGCAGCGTAGCTCAGGATACGCAGTATTTT	CASSVAQDTQYF
NA	TRBJ2-3	TRBV7-9	NA	TGTGCCAGCAGCTTAGACAGGACCTTCACAGATACGCAGTATTTT	CASSLDRTFTDTQYF
few	TRBJ1-4	TRBV18	TRBD1	TGTGCCAGCCACCGGGACAGGGGGTCTGAAAAACTGTTTTTT	CASHRDRGSEKLFF
few	TRBJ1-4	TRBV4-1	NA	TGCGCCAGCAGCTCGCCCGGGTCCACTAATGAAAAACTGTTTTTT	CASSSPGSTNEKLFF
many	TRBJ2-7	TRBV20-1	NA	TGCAGTGCTAGAAAAGGGGAGCCCTACGAGCAGTACTTC	CSARKGEPYEQYF
many	TRBJ2-2	TRBV12-3/TRBV12-4	NA	TGTGCCAGCAGTTTATACGGTGACGTCCTAAACACCGGGGAGCTGTTTTTT	CASSLYGDVLNTGELFF
NA	TRBJ1-2	TRBV27	TRBD1	TGTGCCAGCAGAAGACAGGGGTACTATGGCTACACCTTC	CASRRQGYYGYTF
NA	TRBJ2-6	TRBV12-3/TRBV12-4	NA	TGTGCCAGCATTCTCAGGGGCTTAAGCTCTGGGGCCAACGTCCTGACTTTC	CASILRGLSSGANVLTF
NA	TRBJ2-1	TRBV5-1	TRBD2	TGCGCCAGCAGCTTGGCCGACGGGAGGTTTCGGGACAATGAGCAGTTCTTC	CASSLADGRFRDNEQFF
NA	TRBJ2-1	TRBV4-1	NA	TGCGCCAGCAGCCAAGAAGGGGTATCGGGCAATGAGCAGTTCTTC	CASSQEGVSGNEQFF
NA	TRBJ2-1	TRBV6-2/TRBV6-3	NA	TGTGCCAGCAGCGGGCTGGCGGGACGCTACAATGAGCAGTTCTTC	CASSGLAGRYNEQFF
many	TRBJ2-3	TRBV29-1	NA	TGCAGCGTTCGTGGCGGGGCCACAGATACGCAGTATTTT	CSVRGGATDTQYF
few	TRBJ1-1	TRBV6-6	NA	TGTGCCAGCACCCTAACCGGGGGGTTGCGGGCTTTCTTT	CASTLTGGLRAFF
NA	TRBJ1-4	TRBV4-2	NA	TGTGCCAGCAGCCAAGATCCCCCCGCTTTACTCGCAACTAATGAAAAACTGTTTTTT	CASSQDPPALLATNEKLFF
NA	TRBJ2-4	TRBV5-6	TRBD2	TGTGCCAGCAGCTGGGAGAGCGGGGGGCCATTGGTTCAGTACTTC	CASSWESGGPLVQYF
many	TRBJ1-6	TRBV20-1	NA	TGCAGTGCCACTGACAGAAGCTCCTATAATTCACCCCTCCACTTT	CSATDRSSYNSPLHF
many	TRBJ2-5	TRBV12-3/TRBV12-4	NA	TGTGCCAGCAGTGGGACGTGGGAGACCCAGTACTTC	CASSGTWETQYF
many	TRBJ2-5	TRBV11-2	TRBD1	TGTGCCAGCAGCTCGGGGACAGGGAAAGAGACCCAGTACTTC	CASSSGTGKETQYF
NA	TRBJ2-3	TRBV3-1	NA	TGTGCCAGCAGCCAAGGGCTAGCTTGGTATACGCAGTATTTT	CASSQGLAWYTQYF
many	TRBJ2-2	TRBV12-3/TRBV12-4	NA	TGTGCCAGCAGGGGCCGGTCAGGCGGGGAGCTGTTTTTT	CASRGRSGGELFF
NA	TRBJ1-2	TRBV5-1	TRBD1	TGCGCCAGCAGCTTTACGACAGGGAACAACTATGGCTACACCTTC	CASSFTTGNNYGYTF
few	TRBJ1-2	TRBV7-8	NA	TGTGCCAGCAGCCCTCCTATAGGGGGCTACACCTTC	CASSPPIGGYTF
few	TRBJ1-2	TRBV5-1	NA	TGCGCCAGCAGCTTGGGGGACGGGGACCATGGCTACACCTTC	CASSLGDGDHGYTF
NA	TRBJ2-7	TRBV4-3	NA	TGCGCCAGCAGCCAAGACACAGCGGAAGAGCAGTACTTC	CASSQDTAEEQYF
NA	TRBJ1-5	TRBV2	TRBD1	TGTGCCACGGGACAGGGGACGAGCAATCAGCCCCAGCATTTT	CATGQGTSNQPQHF
few	TRBJ2-6	TRBV6-5	NA	TGTGCCAGCAGTCCGGGTGGGGGGCTCTCTGGGGCCAACGTCCTGACTTTC	CASSPGGGLSGANVLTF
NA	TRBJ2-3	TRBV2	NA	TGTGCCAGCAGTGAAGCGTTCAACACAGATACGCAGTATTTT	CASSEAFNTDTQYF
NA	TRBJ1-1	TRBV9	NA	TGTGCCAGCAGCGTAGAGGCCAGGCCTGAGGGAGCTTTCTTT	CASSVEARPEGAFF
few	TRBJ1-5	TRBV20-1	NA	TGCAGTGCTGTTAAAGACTATAGCAATCAGCCCCAGCATTTT	CSAVKDYSNQPQHF
few	TRBJ2-1	TRBV7-9	NA	TGTGCCAGCAGCTTTCGACGTAATGAGCAGTTCTTC	CASSFRRNEQFF
NA	TRBJ2-1	TRBV24-1	NA	TGTGCCACCAGCGCCGGTTGGGAACCTCAGTTCTTC	CATSAGWEPQFF
few	TRBJ1-1	TRBV24-1	NA	TGTGCCACCAGTGATTTTGCCAGGGTGACGGGGGCTTTCTTT	CATSDFARVTGAFF
NA	TRBJ2-1	TRBV19	NA	TGTGCCAGTAGTATGGCTGTGGCTGAGCAGTTCTTC	CASSMAVAEQFF
few	TRBJ2-5	TRBV12-3/TRBV12-4	TRBD1	TGTGCCAGCAGTTCTATGACAGGGCGGGAGACCCAGTACTTC	CASSSMTGRETQYF
NA	TRBJ2-3	TRBV20-1	NA	TGCAGTGCTAAGGGGTCACGAGGAACGCAGTATTTT	CSAKGSRGTQYF